This T cell receptor (beta chain) was sequenced during a study of blood T cells in healthy people across ages. The CDR3 is 21 residues long. The germline V gene encodes CDR1 LGHNA and CDR2 YNFKEQ. V was clipped by 1 base and J by 2 bases; unmatched bases: 15. A sample-barcoded 5' primer and a J-beta primer mix were used in a second PCR of roughly 7 to 11 cycles. TCRdb reprocessed the 5' RACE reads with MiXCR, giving one entry per CDR3 protein. The sample consists of around 1,900,000 distinct CDR3 sequences, about 39% of them appearing once. Input material: blood. The rearrangement joins TRBV4-2 to TRBJ2-3; the match to TRBD2 covers 13 bases. This clonotype was sampled from a human donor in good health. The CDR3 coding sequence is TGTGCCAGCAGCCAAGCACCGGGACTAGCGGGGCCCCGGGGTGACACAGATACGCAGTATTTT. It codes for CASSQAPGLAGPRGDTDTQYF.